The 31 T cell receptor beta chains below all came from one sample that was sequenced in a study of shared clonotypes between healthy human individuals. Profiling relied on immunoSEQ multiplex PCR, and the TCRdb table lists in-frame clones only, not all of them. This repertoire shows 1.6 million or so clones, approximately 98.5% found once; its top ten account for approximately 0.4%. Specimen: naive CD4+ T cells sorted from blood. Sample subset: CD45RA+ positively selected. These receptor sequences come from a man aged 30 to 45 in good health.

This chain links TRBV28 with TRBJ1-2, with D unclear. Germline CDR1 MDHEN, CDR2 SYDVKM. CDR3 length: 13 residues. Between the trimmed V and J ends, which lost 3 bases and 6 bases, there was a span of 11 bases. CDR3 bases: TGTGCCAGCAGTTTCCGAGGGAAAGATGGCTACACCTTC. It encodes CASSFRGKDGYTF.

The chain's CDR3 is CASSFLSSYEQYF. CDR3 bases: TGTGCCAGCAGTTTCCTCAGCTCCTACGAGCAGTACTTC. The gene calls are TRBV27 and TRBJ2-7; no clear D gene. V lost 3 bases, J lost 0 bases, and 6 bases lay in between. Germline-derived CDR1 and CDR2 are MNHEY and SMNVEV (reference sequence). There are 13 residues in the CDR3.

The rearrangement uses TRBV5-8 and TRBJ2-3; TRBD2 agrees at 8 bases. V dropped 0 bases and J dropped 0; count of bases not matched to a gene: 3. There are 16 residues in the CDR3. Germline CDR1 reads SGHTS; CDR2 reads YDEGEE. The CDR3 DNA follows: TGTGCCAGCAGCTTGGTAGCGGGGATTAGCACAGATACGCAGTATTTT. Its protein product is CASSLVAGISTDTQYF.

The J gene is TRBJ1-1, the V gene TRBV28; unclear D gene. CDR3 length equals 12 residues. Between the trimmed V and J ends, which lost 5 bases and 7 bases, there was a span of 11 bases. Germline V CDR1 and CDR2: MDHEN, SYDVKM. The CDR3 spells CASSLLGLEAFF. The DNA of the CDR3 is TGTGCCAGCAGTCTCCTTGGACTTGAAGCTTTCTTT.

The chain links TRBV19 to TRBJ1-2; D call uncertain. The CDR3 has 14 amino acids. CDR1 and CDR2 (germline): LNHDA, SQIVND (reference sequence). The germline V and J ends were trimmed by 6 bases and 0 bases, with 11 bases remaining between them. The DNA of the CDR3 is TGTGCCAGTAGGTACAGTGAAGCTAACTATGGCTACACCTTC. Amino acids: CASRYSEANYGYTF.

The J gene is TRBJ2-1, the V gene TRBV7-6; D may be TRBD2 (6 bases). The germline CDR1 and CDR2 sequences are SGHVS and FNYEAQ. V shed 6 bases and J shed 0 bases, with 12 bases lying between them. This CDR3 spans 15 amino acids. For the CDR3, the DNA is TGTGCCAGCAGTCCTAGCGAAAGCTCCTACAATGAGCAGTTCTTC. Its protein product is CASSPSESSYNEQFF. The variable domain in full, completed from reference TRBV7-6 and TRBJ2-1, reads GAGVSQSPRYKVTKRGQDVALRCDPISGHVSLYWYRQALGQGPEFLTYFNYEAQQDKSGLPNDRFSAERPEGSISTLTIQRTEQRDSAMYRCASSPSESSYNEQFFGPGTRLTVL.

The V call is TRBV11-1, the J call TRBJ2-7, with 8 nucleotides matching TRBD1. V lost 4 bases to trimming and J lost 1 base; unmatched junction nucleotides: 3. The CDR3 has 14 amino acids. From germline, CDR1 is SGHAT and CDR2 FQDESV (reference sequence). The CDR3 coding sequence is TGTGCCAGCAGCTCCGGGACAGGATCCTACGAGCAGTACTTC. Translating it yields CASSSGTGSYEQYF.

The chain has TRBV5-4 and TRBJ2-5; tentative D call: TRBD2 (8 bases). Trimming left V 4 bases short and J 5 bases short, with 15 bases between. The CDR3 has 14 residues. The germline V gene encodes CDR1 SGHNT and CDR2 YYREEE (reference sequence). CDR3 bases: TGTGCCAGCAGCCCGGGAGGGGGCGCGGAGACCCAGTACTTC. This gives the protein CASSPGGGAETQYF.

The chain is built from TRBV27 and TRBJ2-3; 7 bases align to TRBD1. J lost 1 base, V lost 6 bases, and 4 bases had no gene match. CDR1 is MNHEY and CDR2 is SMNVEV in the germline V gene (reference sequence). This CDR3 has 14 amino acids. CDR3: CASRGGLGTDTQYF. Written as DNA, the CDR3 is TGTGCCAGCAGAGGGGGCTTGGGCACAGATACGCAGTATTTT.

V gene TRBV6-5 combines with J gene TRBJ2-7; 8 nucleotides agree with TRBD1. The germline gives CDR1 MNHEY, CDR2 SVGAGI. V shed 6 bases and J 4 bases; nucleotides not matched to a gene: 5. This CDR3 is 13 amino acids long. CDR3 bases: TGTGCCAGCAGACAGGGGGTAGGGTACGAGCAGTACTTC. Translated: CASRQGVGYEQYF.

This chain links TRBV10-3 with TRBJ2-7; no definite D call. This CDR3 comprises 12 residues. With 4 bases removed from V and 5 bases from J, the gap between germline ends came to 9 bases. Germline V gene lookup returns CDR1 ENHRY and CDR2 SYGVKD. The CDR3 bases are TGTGCCATCAGTGTGTCGGGTAACGAGCAGTACTTC. It yields the protein CAISVSGNEQYF.

J is TRBJ1-3 and V is TRBV5-4; D is uncertain. The V end was cut by 0 bases, the J end by 5 bases, with 6 bases between. Per the germline V gene, CDR1 is SGHNT and CDR2 is YYREEE (reference sequence). The CDR3 length is 13 residues. CDR3 DNA: TGTGCCAGCAGCTTGGCCTCCCGAAACACCATATATTTT. It encodes CASSLASRNTIYF.

The chain has TRBV10-3 and TRBJ2-7; the D gene is possibly TRBD2 (7 bases). The germline V gene has CDR1 ENHRY and CDR2 SYGVKD. There are 12 residues in the CDR3. Trimming took off 9 bases at V and 13 bases at J, with 22 bases between the two ends. CDR3 coding DNA: TGTGCCATGGGGGGGCAGTCTCCGCGTCAATACTTC. It is translated as CAMGGQSPRQYF.

The chain is built from TRBV28 and TRBJ2-7, with 10 bases identical to TRBD1. Germline lookup yields CDR1 MDHEN and CDR2 SYDVKM. V shed 7 bases, J shed 4 bases, and the junction held 7 bases outside the gene matches. CDR3 length: 14 residues. The CDR3 loop reads CASTLGTGVYEQYF. Written as DNA, the CDR3 is TGTGCCAGCACTTTGGGGACAGGGGTATACGAGCAGTACTTC.

The V and J genes are TRBV28 and TRBJ2-1, with no clear D. V was cut by 5 bases and J by 0 bases, with 14 bases left in between. The CDR3 loop spans 16 amino acids. The germline gives CDR1 MDHEN, CDR2 SYDVKM. CDR3 coding DNA: TGTGCCAGCAGTCCCTGGACCCACAGCTCCTACAATGAGCAGTTCTTC. This codes for CASSPWTHSSYNEQFF.

This clone was observed a single time. The rearrangement joins TRBV29-1 to TRBJ1-2, with 7 bases that match TRBD1. The CDR3 runs 14 residues. V was clipped by 6 bases and J by 4 bases; unmatched bases: 11. Germline lookup yields CDR1 SQVTM and CDR2 ANQGSEA. In DNA, the CDR3 is TGCAGCGTGAAACAGGGGCTCGGTTTCTATGGCTACACCTTC. Translating it yields CSVKQGLGFYGYTF.

The chain combines TRBV18 with TRBJ1-5; D unclear. With 4 bases removed from V and 5 bases from J, the gap between germline ends came to 9 bases. CDR1 is KGHSH, CDR2 LQKENI, per germline. This CDR3 region has 13 residues. CDR3 protein: CASSLKTDQPQHF. For the CDR3, the DNA is TGTGCCAGCTCACTAAAAACAGATCAGCCCCAGCATTTT.

The gene calls are TRBV2 and TRBJ2-7, with TRBD2 matching over 11 bases. CDR3 length: 14 residues. CDR1 is SNHLY and CDR2 is FYNNEI in the germline V gene. V lost 4 bases, J lost 7 bases, and 6 bases stayed unmatched. CDR3 amino acids: CASSGLAGGGEQYF. In DNA form, the CDR3 reads TGTGCCAGCAGTGGTCTAGCGGGGGGTGGGGAGCAGTACTTC.

The chain couples TRBV6-1 to TRBJ2-2; 7 bases are a match to TRBD1. V shed 4 bases and J 4 bases; nucleotides not matched to a gene: 6. This CDR3 is 15 amino acids long. In germline, CDR1 is MNHNS, CDR2 SASEGT. CDR3 DNA: TGTGCCAGCAGTGCTCCGGGACAGACCACCGGGGAGCTGTTTTTT. As protein: CASSAPGQTTGELFF.

V is TRBV5-1 and J is TRBJ2-1, with 11 bases that match TRBD1. Germline V CDR1 and CDR2: SGHRS, YFSETQ. The CDR3 totals 15 residues. Trimming removed 2 bases from V and 6 bases from J; junction bases left unmatched: 4. CDR3 DNA: TGCGCCAGCAGCTTCCCCGGGACAGGGGGCAATGAGCAGTTCTTC. Encoded protein: CASSFPGTGGNEQFF. Drawing the rest from reference TRBV5-1 and TRBJ2-1, the complete variable domain is KAGVTQTPRYLIKTRGQQVTLSCSPISGHRSVSWYQQTPGQGLQFLFEYFSETQRNKGNFPGRFSGRQFSNSRSEMNVSTLELGDSALYLCASSFPGTGGNEQFFGPGTRLTVL.

The V and J genes are TRBV7-2 and TRBJ2-3, with 7 positions matching TRBD2. Germline V gives CDR1 SGHTA, CDR2 FQGNSA. The J segment lost 6 bases and the V segment lost 5 bases, leaving 11 bases of the junction unmatched. CDR3 size: 15 residues. The CDR3 DNA is TGTGCCAGCAGCACCTGGGGGAGGGGTTTGGATACGCAGTATTTT. Amino acid sequence: CASSTWGRGLDTQYF.

The chain links TRBV28 to TRBJ1-5; the D is unclear. Trimming removed 6 bases from V and 4 bases from J, with 7 bases in between. The CDR3 has 12 residues. Germline loops: CDR1 MDHEN, CDR2 SYDVKM. The CDR3 coding sequence is TGTGCCAGCAGACGACGGAATCAGCCCCAGCATTTT. Translating it yields CASRRRNQPQHF.

The CDR3 here is CASNRQETQYF. CDR3 nucleotides: TGTGCCAGCAACAGGCAAGAGACCCAGTACTTC. V and J are TRBV6-1 and TRBJ2-5, with D possibly being TRBD1 (5 bases). Germline-derived CDR1 and CDR2 are MNHNS and SASEGT. CDR3 length: 11 residues. With 7 bases removed from V and 2 bases from J, the gap between germline ends came to 5 bases.

The chain joins TRBV5-4 to TRBJ1-4, with TRBD1 matching over 7 bases. The germline V gene encodes CDR1 SGHNT and CDR2 YYREEE (reference sequence). The CDR3 runs 15 residues. V gave up 1 base and J gave up 7 bases; unmatched junction bases: 7. CDR3 in DNA: TGTGCCAGCAGCTTGCCCGGCCAGGGGGGTGAAAAACTGTTTTTT. Translating gives CASSLPGQGGEKLFF.

The CDR3 region is CASKGAWAGPLGQYF. The CDR3 DNA reads TGTGCCAGCAAGGGGGCGTGGGCGGGACCCCTCGGGCAGTACTTC. The rearrangement joins TRBV2 to TRBJ2-7, with a tentative D call TRBD1 (7 bases). Germline loops: CDR1 SNHLY, CDR2 FYNNEI. Trimming shortened V by 7 bases and J by 9 bases, and 25 bases separated the two germline ends. This CDR3 is built from 15 residues.

The chain joins TRBV7-8 to TRBJ2-1; D call uncertain. From germline, CDR1 is SGHVS and CDR2 FQNEAQ. The CDR3 consists of 12 residues. V lost 2 bases to trimming and J lost 5 bases, with 4 bases between them. For the CDR3, the DNA is TGTGCCAGCAGCTTACCGAACAATGAGCAGTTCTTC. The encoded protein is CASSLPNNEQFF.

This chain links TRBV5-4 with TRBJ2-3; D possibly matches TRBD1 or TRBD2 (5 bases each). Germline V gene data show CDR1 as SGHNT and CDR2 as YYREEE (reference sequence). The CDR3 extends over 14 amino acids. With 1 base removed from V and 5 bases from J, the gap between germline ends came to 11 bases. Here the CDR3 DNA reads TGTGCCAGCAGCTTGAGAGGGGCAGGAGATACGCAGTATTTT. It translates to CASSLRGAGDTQYF.

The J gene is TRBJ2-1, the V gene TRBV30, with 10 bases fitting TRBD2. The germline V gene has CDR1 GTSNPN and CDR2 SVGIG (reference sequence). This CDR3 contains 14 residues. V lost 5 bases and J lost 9; bases outside the gene matches: 10. Here the CDR3 reads CAWFRASGRGEQFF. CDR3 DNA: TGTGCCTGGTTCCGAGCTAGCGGGAGAGGTGAGCAGTTCTTC.

The rearrangement uses TRBV30 and TRBJ1-5, with TRBD1 matching 9 bases. The germline CDR1 and CDR2 sequences are GTSNPN and SVGIG (reference sequence). V was pared by 3 bases and J by 5 bases, with 8 bases of the junction left unmatched. There are 15 residues in the CDR3. In nucleotides, the CDR3 is TGTGCCTGGAGCAACCGGGACAGGGTATATCAGCCCCAGCATTTT. Its translation: CAWSNRDRVYQPQHF.

The chain has TRBV18 and TRBJ2-2, with 8 bases identical to TRBD2. This CDR3 region has 17 residues. J was trimmed by 0 bases and V by 3 bases; bases with no gene match: 6. Germline V CDR1 and CDR2: KGHSH, LQKENI. CDR3 DNA sequence: TGTGCCAGCTCACCGACTGGGACTAGTTCGAACACCGGGGAGCTGTTTTTT. Protein product: CASSPTGTSSNTGELFF.

This chain joins TRBV5-1 and TRBJ2-1; no firm D call. CDR1 SGHRS and CDR2 YFSETQ come from the germline V gene. The CDR3 length is 14 residues. V was clipped by 2 bases and J by 5 bases, with 11 bases between them. The CDR3: CASSLAQLDNEQFF. The CDR3 nucleotides are TGCGCCAGCAGCTTAGCTCAGCTAGACAATGAGCAGTTCTTC.